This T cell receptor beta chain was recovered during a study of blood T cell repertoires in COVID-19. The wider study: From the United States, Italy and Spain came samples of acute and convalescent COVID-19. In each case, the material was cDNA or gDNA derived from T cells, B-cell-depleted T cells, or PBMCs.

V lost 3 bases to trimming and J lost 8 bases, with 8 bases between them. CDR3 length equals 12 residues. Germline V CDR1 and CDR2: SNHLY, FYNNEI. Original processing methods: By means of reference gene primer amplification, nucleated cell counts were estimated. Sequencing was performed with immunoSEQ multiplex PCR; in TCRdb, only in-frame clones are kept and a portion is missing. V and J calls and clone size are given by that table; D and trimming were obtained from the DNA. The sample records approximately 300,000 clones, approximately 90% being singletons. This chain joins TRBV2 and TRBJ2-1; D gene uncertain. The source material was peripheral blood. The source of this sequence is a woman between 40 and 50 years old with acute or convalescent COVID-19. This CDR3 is CASSDILDEQFF. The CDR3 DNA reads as TGTGCCAGCAGTGATATCCTAGATGAGCAGTTCTTC.